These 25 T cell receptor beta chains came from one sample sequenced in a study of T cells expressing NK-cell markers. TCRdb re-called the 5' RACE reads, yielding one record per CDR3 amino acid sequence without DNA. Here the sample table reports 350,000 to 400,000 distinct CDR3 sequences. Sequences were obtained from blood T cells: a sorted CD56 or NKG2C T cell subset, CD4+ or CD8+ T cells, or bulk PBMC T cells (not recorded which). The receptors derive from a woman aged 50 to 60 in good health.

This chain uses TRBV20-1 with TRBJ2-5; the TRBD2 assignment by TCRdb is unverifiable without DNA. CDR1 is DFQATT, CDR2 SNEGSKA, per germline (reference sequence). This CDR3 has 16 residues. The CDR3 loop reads CSAKVGAGGYQETQYF.

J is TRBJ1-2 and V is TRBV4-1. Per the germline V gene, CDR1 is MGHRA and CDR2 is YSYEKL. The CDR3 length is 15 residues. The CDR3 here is CASSQGTAKNYGYTF.

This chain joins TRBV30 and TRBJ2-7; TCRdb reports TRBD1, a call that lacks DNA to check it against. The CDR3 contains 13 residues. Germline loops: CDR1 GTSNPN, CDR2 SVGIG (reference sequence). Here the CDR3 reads CAWSVGQGDEQYF.

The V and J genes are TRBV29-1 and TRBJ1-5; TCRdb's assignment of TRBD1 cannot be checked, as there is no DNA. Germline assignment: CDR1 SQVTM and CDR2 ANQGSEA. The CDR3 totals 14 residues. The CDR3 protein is CSVLGGAPNQPQHF.

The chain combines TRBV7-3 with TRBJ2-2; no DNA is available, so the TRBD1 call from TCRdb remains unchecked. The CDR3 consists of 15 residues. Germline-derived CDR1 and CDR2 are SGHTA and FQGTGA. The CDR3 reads CASSPKGTPTGELFF.

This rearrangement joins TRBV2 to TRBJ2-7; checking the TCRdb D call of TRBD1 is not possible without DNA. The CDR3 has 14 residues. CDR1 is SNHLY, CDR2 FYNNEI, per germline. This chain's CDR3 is CASSEELTGLGQYF.

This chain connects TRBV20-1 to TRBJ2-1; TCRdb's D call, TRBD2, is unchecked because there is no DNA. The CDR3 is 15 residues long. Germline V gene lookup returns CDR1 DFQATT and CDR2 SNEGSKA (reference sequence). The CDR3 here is CSARGGLASYNEQFF.

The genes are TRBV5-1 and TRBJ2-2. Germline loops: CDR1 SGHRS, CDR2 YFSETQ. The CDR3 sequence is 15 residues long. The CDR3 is CASSLGLLGTGELFF.

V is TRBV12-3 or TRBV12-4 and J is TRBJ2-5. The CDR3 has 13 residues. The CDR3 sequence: CASRIAVAGTQYF.

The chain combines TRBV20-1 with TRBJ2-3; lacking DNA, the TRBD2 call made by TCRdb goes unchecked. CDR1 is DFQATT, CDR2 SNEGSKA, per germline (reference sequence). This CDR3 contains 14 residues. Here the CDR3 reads CSATLSPITDTQYF.

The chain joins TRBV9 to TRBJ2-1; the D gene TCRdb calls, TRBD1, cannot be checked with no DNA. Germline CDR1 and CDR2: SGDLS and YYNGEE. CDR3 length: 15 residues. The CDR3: CASSVESGNRDEQFF.

CDR3 protein: CASSPPPGGGSPLHF. The chain recombines TRBV27 with TRBJ1-6; TCRdb calls TRBD1, which cannot be checked without DNA. There are 15 residues in the CDR3. CDR1 and CDR2 from the germline V gene are MNHEY and SMNVEV (reference sequence).

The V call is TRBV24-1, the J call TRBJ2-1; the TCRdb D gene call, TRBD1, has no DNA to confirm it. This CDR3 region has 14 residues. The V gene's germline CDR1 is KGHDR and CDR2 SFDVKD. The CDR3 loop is CATSDPTGPPEQFF.

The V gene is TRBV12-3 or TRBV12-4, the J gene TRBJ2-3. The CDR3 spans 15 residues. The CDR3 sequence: CASSVTGISTDTQYF.

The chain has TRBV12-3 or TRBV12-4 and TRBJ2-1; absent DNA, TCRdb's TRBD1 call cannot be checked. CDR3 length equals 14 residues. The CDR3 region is CASTWGPTYNEQFF.

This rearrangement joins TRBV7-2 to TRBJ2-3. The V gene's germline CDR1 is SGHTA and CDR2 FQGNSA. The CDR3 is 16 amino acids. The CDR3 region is CASSLYAGLATDTQYF. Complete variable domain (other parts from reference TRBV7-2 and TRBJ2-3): GAGVSQSPSNKVTEKGKDVELRCDPISGHTALYWYRQSLGQGLEFLIYFQGNSAPDKSGLPSDRFSAERTGGSVSTLTIQRTQQEDSAVYLCASSLYAGLATDTQYFGPGTRLTVL.

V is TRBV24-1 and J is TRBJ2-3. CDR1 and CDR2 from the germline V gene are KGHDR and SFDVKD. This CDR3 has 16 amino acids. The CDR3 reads CATSDFGRTSTDTQYF.

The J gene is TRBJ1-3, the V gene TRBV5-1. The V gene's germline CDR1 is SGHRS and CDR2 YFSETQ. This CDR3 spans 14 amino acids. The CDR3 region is CASSLAVGGNTIYF.

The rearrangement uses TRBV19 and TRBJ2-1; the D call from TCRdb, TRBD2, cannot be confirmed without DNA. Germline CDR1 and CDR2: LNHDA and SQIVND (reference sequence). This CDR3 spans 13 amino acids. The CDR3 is CASSTSSGSEQFF.

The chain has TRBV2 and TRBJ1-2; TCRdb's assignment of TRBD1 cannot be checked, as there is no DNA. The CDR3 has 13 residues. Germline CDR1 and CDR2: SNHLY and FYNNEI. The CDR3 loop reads CASRGQRTYGYTF.

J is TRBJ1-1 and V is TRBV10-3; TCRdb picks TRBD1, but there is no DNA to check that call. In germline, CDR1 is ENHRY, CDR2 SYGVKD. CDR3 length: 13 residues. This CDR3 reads CATQGAENTEAFF.

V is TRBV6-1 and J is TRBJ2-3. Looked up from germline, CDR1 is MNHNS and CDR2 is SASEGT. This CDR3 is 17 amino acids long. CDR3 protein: CASSDRRFAASTDTQYF.

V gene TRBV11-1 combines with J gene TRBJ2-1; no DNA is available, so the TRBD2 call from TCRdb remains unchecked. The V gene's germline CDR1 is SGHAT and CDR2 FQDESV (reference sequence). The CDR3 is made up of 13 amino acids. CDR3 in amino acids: CASRSKWENEQFF.

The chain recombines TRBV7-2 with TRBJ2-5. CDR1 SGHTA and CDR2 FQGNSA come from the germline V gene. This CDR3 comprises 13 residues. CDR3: CASSPKLGETQYF.

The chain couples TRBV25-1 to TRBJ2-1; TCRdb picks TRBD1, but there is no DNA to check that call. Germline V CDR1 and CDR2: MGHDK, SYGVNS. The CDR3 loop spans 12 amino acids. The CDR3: CASSEPGFEQFF.